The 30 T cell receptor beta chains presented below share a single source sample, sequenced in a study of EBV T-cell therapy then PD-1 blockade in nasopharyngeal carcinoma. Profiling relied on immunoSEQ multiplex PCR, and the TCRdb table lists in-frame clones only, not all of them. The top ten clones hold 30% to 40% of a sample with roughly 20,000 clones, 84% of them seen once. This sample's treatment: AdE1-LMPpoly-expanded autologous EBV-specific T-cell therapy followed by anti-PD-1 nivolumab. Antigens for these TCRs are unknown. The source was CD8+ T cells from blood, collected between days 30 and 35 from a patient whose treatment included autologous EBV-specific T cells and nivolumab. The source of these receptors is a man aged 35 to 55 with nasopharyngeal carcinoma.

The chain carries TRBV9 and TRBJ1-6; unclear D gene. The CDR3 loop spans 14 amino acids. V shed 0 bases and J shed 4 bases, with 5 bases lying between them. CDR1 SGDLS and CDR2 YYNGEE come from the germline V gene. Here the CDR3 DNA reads TGTGCCAGCAGCGTAGAAGGTTATAATTCACCCCTCCACTTT. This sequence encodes CASSVEGYNSPLHF. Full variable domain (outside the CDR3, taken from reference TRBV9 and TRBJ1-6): DSGVTQTPKHLITATGQRVTLRCSPRSGDLSVYWYQQSLDQGLQFLIQYYNGEERAKGNILERFSAQQFPDLHSELNLSSLELGDSALYFCASSVEGYNSPLHFGNGTRLTVT.

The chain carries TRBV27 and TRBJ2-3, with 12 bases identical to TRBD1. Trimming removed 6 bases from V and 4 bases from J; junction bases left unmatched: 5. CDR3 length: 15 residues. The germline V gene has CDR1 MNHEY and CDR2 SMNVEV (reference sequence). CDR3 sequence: CASSRDRGRPDTQYF. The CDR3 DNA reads TGTGCCAGCAGCCGGGACAGGGGGCGCCCAGATACGCAGTATTTT.

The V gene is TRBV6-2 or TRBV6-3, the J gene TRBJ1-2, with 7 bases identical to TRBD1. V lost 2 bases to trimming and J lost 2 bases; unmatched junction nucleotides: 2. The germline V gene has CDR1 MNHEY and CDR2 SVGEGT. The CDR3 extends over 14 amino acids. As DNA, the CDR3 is TGTGCCAGCAGTTACGGGACAGAAAACTATGGCTACACCTTC. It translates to CASSYGTENYGYTF.

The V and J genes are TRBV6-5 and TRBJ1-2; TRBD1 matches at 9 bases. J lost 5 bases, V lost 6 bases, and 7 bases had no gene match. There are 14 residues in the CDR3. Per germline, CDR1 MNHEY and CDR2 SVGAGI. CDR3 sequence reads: CASSRTGGGYGYTF. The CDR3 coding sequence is TGTGCCAGCAGCCGTACAGGGGGCGGGTATGGCTACACCTTC.

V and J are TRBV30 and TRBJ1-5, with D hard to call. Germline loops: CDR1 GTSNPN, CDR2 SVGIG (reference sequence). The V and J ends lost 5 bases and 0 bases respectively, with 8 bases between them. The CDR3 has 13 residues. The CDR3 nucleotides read TGTGCCTGGCAAGGGTATAGCAATCAGCCCCAGCATTTT. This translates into CAWQGYSNQPQHF.

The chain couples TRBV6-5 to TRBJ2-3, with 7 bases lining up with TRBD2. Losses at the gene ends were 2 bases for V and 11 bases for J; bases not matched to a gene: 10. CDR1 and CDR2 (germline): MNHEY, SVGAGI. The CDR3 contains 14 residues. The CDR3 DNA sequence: TGTGCCAGCAGTTACCTCGATTCGACTAGCAAGCAGTATTTT. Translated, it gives CASSYLDSTSKQYF.

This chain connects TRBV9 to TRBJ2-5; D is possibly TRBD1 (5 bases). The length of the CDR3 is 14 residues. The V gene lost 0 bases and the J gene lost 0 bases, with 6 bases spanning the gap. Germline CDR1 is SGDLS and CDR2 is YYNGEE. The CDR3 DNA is TGTGCCAGCAGCGTAGAGGACAACCAAGAGACCCAGTACTTC. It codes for CASSVEDNQETQYF.

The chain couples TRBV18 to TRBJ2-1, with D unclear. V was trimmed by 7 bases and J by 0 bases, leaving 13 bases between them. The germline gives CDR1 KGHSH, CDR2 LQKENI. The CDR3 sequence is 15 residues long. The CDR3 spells CASLSRGSSYNEQFF. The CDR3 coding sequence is TGTGCCAGCTTAAGTCGCGGCAGCTCCTACAATGAGCAGTTCTTC.

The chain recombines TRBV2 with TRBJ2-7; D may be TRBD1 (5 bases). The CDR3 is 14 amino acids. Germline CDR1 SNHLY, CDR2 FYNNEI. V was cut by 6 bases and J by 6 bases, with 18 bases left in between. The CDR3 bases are TGTGCCAGCAGGAGGCAGGGAATGACCCGCGAGCAGTACTTC. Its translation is CASRRQGMTREQYF.

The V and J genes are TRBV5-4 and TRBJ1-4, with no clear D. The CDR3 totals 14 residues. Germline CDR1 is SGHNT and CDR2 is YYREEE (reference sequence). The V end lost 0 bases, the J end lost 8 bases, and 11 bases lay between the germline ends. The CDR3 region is CASSLGRSGEKLFF. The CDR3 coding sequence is TGTGCCAGCAGCTTGGGGCGTTCGGGGGAAAAACTGTTTTTT. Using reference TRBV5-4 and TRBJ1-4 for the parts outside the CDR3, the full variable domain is ETGVTQSPTHLIKTRGQQVTLRCSSQSGHNTVSWYQQALGQGPQFIFQYYREEENGRGNFPPRFSGLQFPNYSSELNVNALELDDSALYLCASSLGRSGEKLFFGSGTQLSVL.

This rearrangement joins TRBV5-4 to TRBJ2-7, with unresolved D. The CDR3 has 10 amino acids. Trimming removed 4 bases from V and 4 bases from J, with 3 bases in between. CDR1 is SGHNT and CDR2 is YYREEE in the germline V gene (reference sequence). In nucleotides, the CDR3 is TGTGCCAGCAGCCCATACGAGCAGTACTTC. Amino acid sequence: CASSPYEQYF. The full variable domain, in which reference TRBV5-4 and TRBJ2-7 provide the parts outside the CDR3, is ETGVTQSPTHLIKTRGQQVTLRCSSQSGHNTVSWYQQALGQGPQFIFQYYREEENGRGNFPPRFSGLQFPNYSSELNVNALELDDSALYLCASSPYEQYFGPGTRLTVT.

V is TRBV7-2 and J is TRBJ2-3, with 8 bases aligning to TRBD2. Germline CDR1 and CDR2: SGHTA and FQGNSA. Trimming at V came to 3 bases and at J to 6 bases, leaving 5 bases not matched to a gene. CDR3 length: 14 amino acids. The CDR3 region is CASSLSGGRDTQYF. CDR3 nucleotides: TGTGCCAGCAGCTTGAGCGGGGGACGGGATACGCAGTATTTT.

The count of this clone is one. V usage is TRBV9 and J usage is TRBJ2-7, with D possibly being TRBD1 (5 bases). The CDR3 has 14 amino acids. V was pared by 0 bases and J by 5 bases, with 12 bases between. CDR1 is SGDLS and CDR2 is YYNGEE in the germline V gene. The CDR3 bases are TGTGCCAGCAGCGTAGGGACAAACTACGACGAGCAGTACTTC. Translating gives CASSVGTNYDEQYF.

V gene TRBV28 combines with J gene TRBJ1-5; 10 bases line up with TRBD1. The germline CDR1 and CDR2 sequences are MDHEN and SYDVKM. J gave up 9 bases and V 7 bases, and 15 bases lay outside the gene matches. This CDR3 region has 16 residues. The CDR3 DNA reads TGTGCCAGCAACTTTTCCCCGGGACAGGGGTCGAGGCCCCAGCATTTT. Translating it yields CASNFSPGQGSRPQHF.

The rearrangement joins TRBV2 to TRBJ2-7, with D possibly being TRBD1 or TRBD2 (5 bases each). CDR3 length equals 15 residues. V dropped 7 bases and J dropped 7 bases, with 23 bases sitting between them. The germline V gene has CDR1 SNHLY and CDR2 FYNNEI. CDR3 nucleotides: TGTGCCAGCAAACGAACTACGCCTGCTGAGGGGGAGCAGTACTTC. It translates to CASKRTTPAEGEQYF. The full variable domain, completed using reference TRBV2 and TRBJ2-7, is EPEVTQTPSHQVTQMGQEVILRCVPISNHLYFYWYRQILGQKVEFLVSFYNNEISEKSEIFDDQFSVERPDGSNFTLKIRSTKLEDSAMYFCASKRTTPAEGEQYFGPGTRLTVT.

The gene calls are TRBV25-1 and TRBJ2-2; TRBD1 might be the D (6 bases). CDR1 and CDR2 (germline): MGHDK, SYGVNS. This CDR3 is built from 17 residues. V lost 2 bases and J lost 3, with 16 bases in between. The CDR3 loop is CASSEPPGQNHTGELFF. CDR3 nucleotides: TGTGCCAGCAGTGAACCACCCGGACAGAACCACACCGGGGAGCTGTTTTTT.

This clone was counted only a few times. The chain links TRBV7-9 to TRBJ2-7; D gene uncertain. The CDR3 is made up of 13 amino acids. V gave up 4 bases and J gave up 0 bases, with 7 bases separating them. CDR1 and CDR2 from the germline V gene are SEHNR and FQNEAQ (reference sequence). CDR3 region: CASSSGLSYEQYF. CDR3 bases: TGTGCCAGCAGCTCCGGGCTCTCCTACGAGCAGTACTTC. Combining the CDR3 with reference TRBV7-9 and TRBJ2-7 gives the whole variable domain DTGVSQNPRHKITKRGQNVTFRCDPISEHNRLYWYRQTLGQGPEFLTYFQNEAQLEKSRLLSDRFSAERPKGSFSTLEIQRTEQGDSAMYLCASSSGLSYEQYFGPGTRLTVT.

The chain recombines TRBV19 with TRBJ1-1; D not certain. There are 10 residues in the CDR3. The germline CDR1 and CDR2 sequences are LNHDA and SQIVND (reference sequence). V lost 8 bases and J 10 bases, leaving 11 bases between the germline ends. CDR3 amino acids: CASWAGRAFF. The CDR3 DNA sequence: TGTGCCAGTTGGGCAGGAAGAGCTTTCTTT.

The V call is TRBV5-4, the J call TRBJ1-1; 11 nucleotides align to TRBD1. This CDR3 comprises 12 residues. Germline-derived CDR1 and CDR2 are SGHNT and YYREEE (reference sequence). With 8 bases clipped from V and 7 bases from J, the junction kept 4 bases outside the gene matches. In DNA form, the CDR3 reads TGTGCCAGTGGGACAGGGGGGCTTGAAGCTTTCTTT. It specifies CASGTGGLEAFF.

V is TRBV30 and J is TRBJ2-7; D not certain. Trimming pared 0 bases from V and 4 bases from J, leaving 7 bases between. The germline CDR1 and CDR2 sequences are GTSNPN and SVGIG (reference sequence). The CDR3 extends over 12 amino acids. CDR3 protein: CAWSVVGYEQYF. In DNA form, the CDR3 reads TGTGCCTGGAGTGTAGTGGGGTACGAGCAGTACTTC.

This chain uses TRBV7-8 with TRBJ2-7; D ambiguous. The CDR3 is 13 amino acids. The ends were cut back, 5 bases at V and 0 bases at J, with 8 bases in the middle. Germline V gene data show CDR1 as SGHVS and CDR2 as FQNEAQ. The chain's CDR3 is CASSRSVSYEQYF. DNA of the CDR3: TGTGCCAGCAGCCGATCGGTCTCCTACGAGCAGTACTTC.

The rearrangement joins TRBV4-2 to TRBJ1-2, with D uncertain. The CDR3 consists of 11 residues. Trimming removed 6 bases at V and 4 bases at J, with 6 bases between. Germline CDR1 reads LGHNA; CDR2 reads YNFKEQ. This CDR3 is CASRYSYGYTF. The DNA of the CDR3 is TGTGCCAGCAGATACAGCTATGGCTACACCTTC.

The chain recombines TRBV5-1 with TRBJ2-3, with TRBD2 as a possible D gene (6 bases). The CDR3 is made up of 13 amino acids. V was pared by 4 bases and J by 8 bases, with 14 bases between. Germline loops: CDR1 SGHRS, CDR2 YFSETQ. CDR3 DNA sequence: TGCGCCAGCAGCGGCACCAGGGAGGCTACGCAGTATTTT. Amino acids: CASSGTREATQYF.

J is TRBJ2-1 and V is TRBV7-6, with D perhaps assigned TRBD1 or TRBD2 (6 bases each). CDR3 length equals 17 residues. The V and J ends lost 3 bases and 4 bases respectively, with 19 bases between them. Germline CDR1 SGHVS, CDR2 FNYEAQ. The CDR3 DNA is TGTGCCAGCAGCTTCGGGGTGGGGGCACGGGGGTACAATGAGCAGTTCTTC. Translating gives CASSFGVGARGYNEQFF.

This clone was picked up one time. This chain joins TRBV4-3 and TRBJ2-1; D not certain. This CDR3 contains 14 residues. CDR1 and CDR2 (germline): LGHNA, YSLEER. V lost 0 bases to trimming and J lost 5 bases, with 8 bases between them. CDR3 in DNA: TGCGCCAGCAGCCAAGATTTCGAGCACAATGAGCAGTTCTTC. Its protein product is CASSQDFEHNEQFF.

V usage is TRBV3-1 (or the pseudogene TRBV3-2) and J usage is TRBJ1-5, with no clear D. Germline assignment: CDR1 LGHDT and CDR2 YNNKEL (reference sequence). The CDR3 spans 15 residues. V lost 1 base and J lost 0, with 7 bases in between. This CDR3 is CASSQGAPSNQPQHF. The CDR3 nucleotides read TGTGCCAGCAGCCAAGGGGCGCCTAGCAATCAGCCCCAGCATTTT.

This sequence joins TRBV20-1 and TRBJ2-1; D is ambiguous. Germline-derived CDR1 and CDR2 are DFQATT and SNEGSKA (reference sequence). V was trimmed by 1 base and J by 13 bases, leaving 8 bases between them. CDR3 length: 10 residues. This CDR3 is CSARAVRQFF. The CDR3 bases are TGCAGTGCTAGAGCCGTAAGACAGTTCTTC.

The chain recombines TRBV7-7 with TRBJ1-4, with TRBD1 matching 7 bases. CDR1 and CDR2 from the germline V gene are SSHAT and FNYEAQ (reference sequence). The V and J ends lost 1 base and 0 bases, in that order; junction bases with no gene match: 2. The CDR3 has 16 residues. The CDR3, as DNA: TGTGCCAGCAGCTTAGAGGGACAGTCAACTAATGAAAAACTGTTTTTT. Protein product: CASSLEGQSTNEKLFF.

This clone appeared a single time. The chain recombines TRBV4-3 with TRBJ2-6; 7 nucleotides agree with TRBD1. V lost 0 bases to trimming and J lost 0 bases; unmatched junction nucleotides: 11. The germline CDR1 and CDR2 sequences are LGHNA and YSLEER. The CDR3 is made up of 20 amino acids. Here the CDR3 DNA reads TGCGCCAGCAGCCAAGAGAACCTGGGACAGTATAACTCTGGGGCCAACGTCCTGACTTTC. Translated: CASSQENLGQYNSGANVLTF.

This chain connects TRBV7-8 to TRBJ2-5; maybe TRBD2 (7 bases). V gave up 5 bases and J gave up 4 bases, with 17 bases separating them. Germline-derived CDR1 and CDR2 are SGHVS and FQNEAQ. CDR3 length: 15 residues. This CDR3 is CASSRRGGSAETQYF. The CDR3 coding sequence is TGTGCCAGCAGCCGAAGGGGGGGGTCGGCAGAGACCCAGTACTTC.